The table lists the clone carrying this TCR beta chain with a few counts. The data belong to a study of blood T cell repertoires in COVID-19. Background on the study: COVID-19 samples from acute and convalescent phases originated in the United States, Italy and Spain.

Per the study methods: Researchers report that nucleated cell counts were estimated from reference gene primer amplification. Clones were sequenced by immunoSEQ multiplex PCR, and TCRdb holds only the in-frame ones, with some missing. The V and J calls and clone size were taken over from that table, and D and trimming were inferred from the DNA. This table has under 200,000 clones, more than 75% appearing once. Germline V gives CDR1 SGHAT, CDR2 FQNNGV. Losses at the gene ends were 3 bases for V and 3 bases for J; bases not matched to a gene: 3. CDR3 length equals 14 residues. The rearrangement links TRBV11-2 to TRBJ2-3; 7 bases are a match to TRBD1. Source material: peripheral blood. This TCR derives from a man in his 70s with acute or convalescent COVID-19. The CDR3: CASSLGRGTDTQYF. CDR3 bases: TGTGCCAGCAGCTTGGGCAGGGGGACAGATACGCAGTATTTT.